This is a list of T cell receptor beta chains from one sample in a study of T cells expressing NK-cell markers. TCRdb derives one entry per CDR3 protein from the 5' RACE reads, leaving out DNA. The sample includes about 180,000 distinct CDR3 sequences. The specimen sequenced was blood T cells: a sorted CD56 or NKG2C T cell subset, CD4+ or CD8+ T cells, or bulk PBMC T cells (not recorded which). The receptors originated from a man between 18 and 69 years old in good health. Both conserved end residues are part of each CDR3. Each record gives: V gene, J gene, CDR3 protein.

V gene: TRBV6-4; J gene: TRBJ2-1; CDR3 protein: CATTGTRGEQFF
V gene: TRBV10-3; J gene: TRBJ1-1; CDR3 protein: CAISVAWRNTEAFF
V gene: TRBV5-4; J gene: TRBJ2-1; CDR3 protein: CASSTIPRSGEQFF
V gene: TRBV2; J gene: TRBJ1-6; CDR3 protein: CASKKGTGNSPLHF
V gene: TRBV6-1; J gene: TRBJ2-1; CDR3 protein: CASSPRRRIGDEQFF
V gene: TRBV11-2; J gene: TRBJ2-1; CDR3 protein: CASSPLAGAYNEQFF
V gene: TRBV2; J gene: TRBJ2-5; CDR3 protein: CASSEPERETQYF
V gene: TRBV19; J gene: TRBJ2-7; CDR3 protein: CASGGIYEQYF
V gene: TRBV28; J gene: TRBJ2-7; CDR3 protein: CASRGDREGYYEQYF
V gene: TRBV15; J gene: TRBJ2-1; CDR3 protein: CATSTTDGHNEQFF
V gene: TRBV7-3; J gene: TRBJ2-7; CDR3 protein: CASSPTTSGYEQYF
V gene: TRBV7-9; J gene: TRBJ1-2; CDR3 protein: CASSLGLPGTSRSGYTF
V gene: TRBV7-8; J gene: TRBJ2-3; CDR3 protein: CASSSYHGFSTDTQYF
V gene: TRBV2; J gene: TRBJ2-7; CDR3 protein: CASSVPSNEQYF
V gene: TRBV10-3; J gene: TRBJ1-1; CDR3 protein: CAISAAVVGDTEAFF
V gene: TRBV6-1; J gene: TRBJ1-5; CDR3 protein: CASSEAVYLSNQPQHF